This TCR beta chain stems from a study of shared clonotypes between healthy human individuals. Profiled with immunoSEQ multiplex PCR; TCRdb holds only in-frame clones, not every one. The data contain more than 2,000,000 clones, more than 80% of them singletons. This CDR3 has 13 residues. Trimming removed 2 bases at V and 5 bases at J, with 9 bases between. Germline CDR1 is SGHTA and CDR2 is FQGNSA. This TCR was recovered from a man aged 18 to 35 in good health. Some clones in this sample may be carry-over from other donors' samples. V is TRBV7-2 and J is TRBJ2-5, with D tentatively TRBD2 (5 bases). Material: naive CD4+ T cells from PBMCs. Indicated subset: CD45RA+ positively selected. As DNA, the CDR3 is TGTGCCAGCAGCTTAACCCCGGGGGAGACCCAGTACTTC. It yields the protein CASSLTPGETQYF.